The 15 T cell receptor beta chains reported below all come from one sample, sequenced in a study of shared clonotypes between healthy human individuals. Naive CD8 cells lacked CD45RO, underwent positive selection for CCR7 and left out terminally differentiated effector memory CD45RA+ cells. Using immunoSEQ multiplex PCR, the repertoire was profiled, and TCRdb retains in-frame clones only, with some absent. The sample includes approximately 740,000 clones, about 92% seen only once; the top ten take 24%. The sequencing input was naive CD8+ T cells sorted from blood. The receptors here all came from a young man in good health.

V and J are TRBV10-3 and TRBJ2-7; TRBD2 agrees at 13 bases. Germline lookup yields CDR1 ENHRY and CDR2 SYGVKD. This CDR3 is built from 16 residues. V dropped 6 bases and J dropped 4; count of bases not matched to a gene: 9. The DNA of the CDR3 is TGTGCCATCAGACCCGGGACTAGCGGGGACCCTTACGAGCAGTACTTC. It codes for CAIRPGTSGDPYEQYF.

This chain uses TRBV29-1 with TRBJ2-7, with 7 bases aligning to TRBD2. Germline CDR1 reads SQVTM; CDR2 reads ANQGSEA. Trimming took 3 bases from V and 0 from J; bases not matched to a gene: 5. The CDR3 spans 14 residues. The CDR3 is CSVEPAGNSYEQYF. The CDR3 DNA sequence: TGCAGCGTTGAGCCAGCGGGGAACTCCTACGAGCAGTACTTC.

Remarks on this clone: At one boundary the junction diverges from the germline segment, which might be a read error. V gene TRBV7-7 combines with J gene TRBJ2-1, with TRBD2 matching over 7 bases. CDR3 length equals 15 residues. Germline CDR1 and CDR2: SSHAT and FNYEAQ (reference sequence). CDR3 residues: CASSPSQRGYNEQFF. CDR3 sequence (DNA): TGTGCTAGCAGCCCAAGCCAGCGGGGCTACAATGAGCAGTTCTTC.

The count of this clone is one. This CDR3 reads CASSQVSGVGEKLFF. The DNA of the CDR3 is TGCGCCAGCAGCCAAGTTTCAGGGGTGGGTGAAAAACTGTTTTTT. The genes are TRBV4-1 and TRBJ1-4; weak D call: TRBD1 (6 bases). The CDR3 length is 15 residues. CDR1 and CDR2 from the germline V gene are MGHRA and YSYEKL. Trimming shortened V by 1 base and J by 7 bases, and 13 bases separated the two germline ends.

V usage is TRBV7-6 and J usage is TRBJ2-3, with 11 bases lining up with TRBD2. Germline V lookup: CDR1 SGHVS, CDR2 FNYEAQ. V lost 5 bases to trimming and J lost 5 bases; unmatched junction nucleotides: 9. CDR3 size: 16 residues. DNA of the CDR3: TGTGCCAGCAGCCCATCCCTAGCGGGAGGAGGAGATACGCAGTATTTT. It specifies CASSPSLAGGGDTQYF.

The chain is built from TRBV5-1 and TRBJ2-7, with D uncertain. This CDR3 region has 16 residues. The V gene's germline CDR1 is SGHRS and CDR2 YFSETQ. V lost 7 bases to trimming and J lost 5 bases, with 25 bases between them. CDR3 protein: CASRSSFLTGIHEQYF. The CDR3 coding sequence is TGCGCCAGCCGCTCCTCATTTCTTACGGGTATCCACGAGCAGTACTTC.

The rearrangement links TRBV4-1 to TRBJ2-1; 7 nucleotides line up with TRBD1. CDR1 is MGHRA and CDR2 is YSYEKL in the germline V gene. There are 16 residues in the CDR3. Losses at the gene ends were 0 bases for V and 3 bases for J; bases not matched to a gene: 5. The CDR3: CASSQEGGYLYNEQFF. CDR3 bases: TGCGCCAGCAGCCAAGAAGGGGGCTACCTCTACAATGAGCAGTTCTTC.

The rearrangement uses TRBV27 and TRBJ1-1; D gene uncertain. V gave up 6 bases and J gave up 0 bases, with 8 bases separating them. CDR3 length equals 13 residues. Germline V lookup: CDR1 MNHEY, CDR2 SMNVEV (reference sequence). The CDR3 DNA follows: TGTGCCAGCAGATATATGTTGAACACTGAAGCTTTCTTT. Protein: CASRYMLNTEAFF.

The chain joins TRBV7-9 to TRBJ1-1; TRBD1 might be the D (6 bases). Per the germline V gene, CDR1 is SEHNR and CDR2 is FQNEAQ (reference sequence). V was clipped by 3 bases and J by 3 bases, with 11 bases between them. This CDR3 spans 14 amino acids. The CDR3 DNA reads TGTGCCAGCAGCTTCAGGGGTCGGGACACTGAAGCTTTCTTT. As protein: CASSFRGRDTEAFF.

The gene calls are TRBV2 and TRBJ2-1; TRBD2 aligns across 7 bases. The CDR3 consists of 15 residues. Looked up from germline, CDR1 is SNHLY and CDR2 is FYNNEI. With V trimmed by 5 bases and J by 0 bases, 4 bases remained unmatched. The chain's CDR3 is CASSPAGSSYNEQFF. CDR3 coding DNA: TGTGCCAGCAGTCCAGCGGGAAGCTCCTACAATGAGCAGTTCTTC.

The genes are TRBV4-1 and TRBJ1-3, with D unresolved. The V gene's germline CDR1 is MGHRA and CDR2 YSYEKL. V was cut by 1 base and J by 4 bases, with 8 bases left in between. The CDR3 extends over 14 amino acids. The DNA for the CDR3 is TGCGCCAGCAGCCAAGCTGCGGGAGGAAACACCATATATTTT. Protein: CASSQAAGGNTIYF.

V gene TRBV28 combines with J gene TRBJ1-1, with TRBD1 as a possible D gene (6 bases). The CDR3 sequence is 14 residues long. Per the germline V gene, CDR1 is MDHEN and CDR2 is SYDVKM. V shed 6 bases and J shed 5 bases, with 16 bases lying between them. The CDR3 protein is CASSHPGVLTEAFF. The CDR3 nucleotides read TGTGCCAGCAGCCACCCAGGGGTATTAACTGAAGCTTTCTTT.

The gene calls are TRBV7-2 and TRBJ2-3; D might be TRBD1 (6 bases). V gave up 8 bases and J gave up 3 bases, with 18 bases separating them. This CDR3 spans 15 amino acids. The germline CDR1 and CDR2 sequences are SGHTA and FQGNSA. CDR3 DNA: TGTGCCAGCGAAAACAGGGACCGCTCGACAGATACGCAGTATTTT. Amino acid sequence: CASENRDRSTDTQYF.

The rearrangement links TRBV27 to TRBJ1-1, with no clear D. Trimming pared 2 bases from V and 5 bases from J, leaving 9 bases between. CDR3 length: 13 residues. Germline lookup yields CDR1 MNHEY and CDR2 SMNVEV (reference sequence). Here the CDR3 DNA reads TGTGCCAGCAGTTTAGGGTTTAGGACTGAAGCTTTCTTT. It codes for CASSLGFRTEAFF.

A single count supports this clone. This sequence joins TRBV4-1 and TRBJ2-3; maybe TRBD1 (6 bases). Deletions cut 1 base from V and 5 bases from J, with 13 bases between. Germline values: CDR1 MGHRA, CDR2 YSYEKL. The CDR3 is 15 amino acids. The CDR3 nucleotides are TGCGCCAGCAGCCAAGGGGGCAGGGGAAAAGATACGCAGTATTTT. Its protein is CASSQGGRGKDTQYF.